Here is one TCR beta chain with its context. Its antigen is currently unknown. It was with 60 Vbeta and 13 Jbeta primers that the PCR ran. TCRdb keeps only in-frame clones here, not all; method: immunoSEQ multiplex PCR. The sample holds roughly 120,000 clones; 60% to 85% are singletons and the top ten take over 1.5%. CDR3 size: 14 residues. Trimming took off 2 bases at V and 0 bases at J, with 6 bases between the two ends. Germline V gives CDR1 ENHRY, CDR2 SYGVKD. The sample is drawn from a study of cytomegalovirus exposure and HLA in healthy donors. General study points: In a later analysis, common viral pathogens appeared linked to several of the most significant clusters.

Sequences were obtained from PBMCs. This sequence was found in a woman between 18 and 29 years old in good health and CMV-seronegative. The chain has TRBV10-3 and TRBJ2-3; perhaps TRBD2 as D (5 bases). The CDR3 loop is CAISEGESTDTQYF. The CDR3 DNA follows: TGTGCCATCAGTGAGGGGGAGAGCACAGATACGCAGTATTTT.